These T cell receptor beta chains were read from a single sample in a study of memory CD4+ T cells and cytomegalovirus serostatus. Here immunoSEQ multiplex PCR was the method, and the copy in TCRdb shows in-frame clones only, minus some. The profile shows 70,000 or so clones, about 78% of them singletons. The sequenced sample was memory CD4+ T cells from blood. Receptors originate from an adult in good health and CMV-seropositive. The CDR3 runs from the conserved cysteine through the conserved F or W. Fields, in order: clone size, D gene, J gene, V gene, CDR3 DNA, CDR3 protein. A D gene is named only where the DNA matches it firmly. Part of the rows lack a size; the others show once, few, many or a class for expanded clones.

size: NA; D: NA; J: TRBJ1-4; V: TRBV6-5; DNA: TGTGCCAGCAGTTACTCCGGGGGGGCGGGGGAAAAACTGTTTTTT; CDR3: CASSYSGGAGEKLFF
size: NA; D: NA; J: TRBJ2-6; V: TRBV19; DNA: TGTGCCAGTAGGAAACAGGGTGCCGGGCTCTCTGGGGCCAACGTCCTGACTTTC; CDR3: CASRKQGAGLSGANVLTF
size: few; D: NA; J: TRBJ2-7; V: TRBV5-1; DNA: TGCGCCAGCAGCTGGACCTCGGGGCTTAGCTCCTACGAGCAGTACTTC; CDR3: CASSWTSGLSSYEQYF
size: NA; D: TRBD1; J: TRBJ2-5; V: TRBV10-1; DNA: TGCGCCAGCAGTGAGGGGGACAGGGACTCGGAGACCCAGTACTTC; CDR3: CASSEGDRDSETQYF
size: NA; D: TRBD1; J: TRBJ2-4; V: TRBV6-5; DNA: TGTGCCAGCAGTTACCGGGACAGGGGTAACATTCAGTACTTC; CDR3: CASSYRDRGNIQYF
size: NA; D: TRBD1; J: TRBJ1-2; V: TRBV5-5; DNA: TGTGCCAGCAGCCGGACAGGGGACTATGGCTACACCTTC; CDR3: CASSRTGDYGYTF
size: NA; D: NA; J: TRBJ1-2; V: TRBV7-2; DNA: TGTGCCAGCAGCTTAGCTTTTCAGGATCCCGTCTATGGCTACACCTTC; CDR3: CASSLAFQDPVYGYTF
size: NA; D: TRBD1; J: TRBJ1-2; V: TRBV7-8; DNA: TGTGCCAGCAGCCTCGGACAGGGTAATGGCTACACCTTC; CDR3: CASSLGQGNGYTF
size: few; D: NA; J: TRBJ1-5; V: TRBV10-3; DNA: TGTGCCATCAGTGACCCCGGGGATCCCCAGCATTTT; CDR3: CAISDPGDPQHF
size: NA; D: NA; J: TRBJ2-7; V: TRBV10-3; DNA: TGTGCCATCAGTGGGGGTGGCTCCTACGAGCAGTACTTC; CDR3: CAISGGGSYEQYF
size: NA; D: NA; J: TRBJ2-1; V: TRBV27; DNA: TGTGCCAGCAGTAGCGGTATGGGTGAGCAGTTCTTC; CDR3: CASSSGMGEQFF
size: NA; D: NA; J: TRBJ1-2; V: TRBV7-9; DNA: TGTGCCAGCAGCCAGATTGGGAACTATGGCTACACCTTC; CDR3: CASSQIGNYGYTF
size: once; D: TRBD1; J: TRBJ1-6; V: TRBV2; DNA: TGTGCCAGCATCCGGGACAGGGGGTACTCACCCCTCCACTTT; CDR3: CASIRDRGYSPLHF
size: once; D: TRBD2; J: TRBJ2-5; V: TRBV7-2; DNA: TGTGCCAGCAGCTCTACCGGGACTAGGTGGGAGACCCAGTACTTC; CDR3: CASSSTGTRWETQYF
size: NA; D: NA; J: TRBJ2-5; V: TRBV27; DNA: TGTGCCAGCAGTCTCTTGGGCGGAGGGGGGGGACAAGAGACCCAGTACTTC; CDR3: CASSLLGGGGGQETQYF
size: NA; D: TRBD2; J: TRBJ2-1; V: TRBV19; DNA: TGTGCCAGTAGTATATTCCTAGCGGGAGTAGGGGCCATAAATGAGCAGTTCTTC; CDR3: CASSIFLAGVGAINEQFF
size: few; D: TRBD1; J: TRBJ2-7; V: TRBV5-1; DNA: TGCGCCAGCAGCTACGGACAGGGCGAGCAGTACTTC; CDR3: CASSYGQGEQYF
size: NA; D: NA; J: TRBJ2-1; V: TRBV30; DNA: TGTGCCTGGAGTGTAGGGTCTGAGAATGAGCAGTTCTTC; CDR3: CAWSVGSENEQFF
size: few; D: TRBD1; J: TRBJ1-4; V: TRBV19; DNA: TGTGCCAGTAGTGGGCGGACAGGGAATGAAAAACTGTTTTTT; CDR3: CASSGRTGNEKLFF
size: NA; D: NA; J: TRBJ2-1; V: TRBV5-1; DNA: TGCGCCAGCAGTAGGATGGCGGGAAGCCAAGGCGACAATGAGCAGTTCTTC; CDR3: CASSRMAGSQGDNEQFF
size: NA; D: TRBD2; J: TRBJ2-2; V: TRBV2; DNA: TGTGCCAGCAGGGTACTAGCGGGAGTGGCCGGGGAGCTGTTTTTT; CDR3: CASRVLAGVAGELFF
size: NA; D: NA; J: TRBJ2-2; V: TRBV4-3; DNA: TGCGCCAGCAGCCAAGATCTTATAATTTTCGGCAGAAGTCACACCGGGGAGCTGTTTTTT; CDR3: CASSQDLIIFGRSHTGELFF
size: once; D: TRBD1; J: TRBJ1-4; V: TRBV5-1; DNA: TGCGCCAGCAGCTCCAGGGGGCGCAGAGACGAAAAACTGTTTTTT; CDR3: CASSSRGRRDEKLFF
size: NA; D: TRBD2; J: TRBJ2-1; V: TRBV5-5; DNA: TGTGCCAGCAGCTTCAGGACTAGCGTCTACAATGAGCAGTTCTTC; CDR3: CASSFRTSVYNEQFF
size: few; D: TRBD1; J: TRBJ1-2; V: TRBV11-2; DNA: TGTGCCAGCAGCTCGGGACAGGACTATGGCTACACCTTC; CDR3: CASSSGQDYGYTF
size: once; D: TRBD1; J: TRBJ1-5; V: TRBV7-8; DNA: TGTGCCAGCAGGGAAGGGACAGTTCTTTTTAGCAATCAGCCCCAGCATTTT; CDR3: CASREGTVLFSNQPQHF
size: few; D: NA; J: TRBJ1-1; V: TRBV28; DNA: TGTGCCAGCAGTTTCATGGTTTGGGGCACTGAAGCTTTCTTT; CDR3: CASSFMVWGTEAFF
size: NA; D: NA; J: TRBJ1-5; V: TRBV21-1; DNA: TGTGCCAGCAGCAACTGGGCCTTTTTCCTTACGGAACATTTT; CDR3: CASSNWAFFLTEHF
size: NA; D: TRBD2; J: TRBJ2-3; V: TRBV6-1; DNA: TGTGCCAGCAGTGAACACCGTGGGGGGGTGCCCTCAGCAGATACGCAGTATTTT; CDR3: CASSEHRGGVPSADTQYF
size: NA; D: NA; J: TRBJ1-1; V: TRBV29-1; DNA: TGCAGCGTACGGACACCGAGAAACACTGAAGCTTTCTTT; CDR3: CSVRTPRNTEAFF
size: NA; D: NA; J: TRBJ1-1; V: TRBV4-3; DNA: TGCGCCAGCAGCCAGGTGGGAATTAGGGGGAACACTGAAGCTTTCTTT; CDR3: CASSQVGIRGNTEAFF
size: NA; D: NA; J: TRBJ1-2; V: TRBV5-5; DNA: TGTGCCAGCCACTTAGACACCGCTAACTATGGCTACACCTTC; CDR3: CASHLDTANYGYTF
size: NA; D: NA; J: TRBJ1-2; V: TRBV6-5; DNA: TGTGCCAGCAGTTACTATAGGACAGAAGGCTACACCTTC; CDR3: CASSYYRTEGYTF
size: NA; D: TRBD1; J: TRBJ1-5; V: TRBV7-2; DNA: TGTGCCAGCAGCCAATCAGGGGGCGGGGGGCCCCAGCATTTT; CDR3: CASSQSGGGGPQHF
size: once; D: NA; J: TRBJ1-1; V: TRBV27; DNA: TGTGCCAGCAGTTTTGGGGGGGGCACTGAAGCTTTCTTT; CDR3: CASSFGGGTEAFF
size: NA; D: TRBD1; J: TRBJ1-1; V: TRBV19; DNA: TGTGCCAGTAGTATACAGGGGGGGAACACTGAAGCTTTCTTT; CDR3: CASSIQGGNTEAFF
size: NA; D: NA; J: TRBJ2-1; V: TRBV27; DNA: TGTGCCAGCAGTCCTCGGGAAGGGAATGAGCAGTTCTTC; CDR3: CASSPREGNEQFF
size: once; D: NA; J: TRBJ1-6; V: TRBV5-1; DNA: TGCGCCAGCAGCCCGGGGGGGGTCGGTTATAATTCACCCCTCCACTTT; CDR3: CASSPGGVGYNSPLHF
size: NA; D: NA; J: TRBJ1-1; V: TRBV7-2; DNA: TGTGCCAGCAGGGATTTCCGAGAAGCTTTCTTT; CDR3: CASRDFREAFF
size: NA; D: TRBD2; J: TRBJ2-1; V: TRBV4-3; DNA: TGCGCCAGCAGCCGAGTCTCACTCAGCGGGAGCATGGTCAATGAGCAGTTCTTC; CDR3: CASSRVSLSGSMVNEQFF
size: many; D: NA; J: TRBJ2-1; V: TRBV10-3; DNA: TGTGCCATCACGTCGGACTCCCCCGGCAATGAGCAGTTCTTC; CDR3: CAITSDSPGNEQFF
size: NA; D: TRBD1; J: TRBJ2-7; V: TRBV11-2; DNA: TGTGCCAGCAGCGCCACCCTGGGGACAGGTAACGAGCAGTACTTC; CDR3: CASSATLGTGNEQYF
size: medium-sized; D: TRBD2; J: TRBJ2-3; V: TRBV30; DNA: TGTGCCTTCCACACGAGGAAGGGACTAAGGGCAGATACGCAGTATTTT; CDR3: CAFHTRKGLRADTQYF
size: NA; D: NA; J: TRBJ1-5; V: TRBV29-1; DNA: TGCAGCGTTGCGGGACATAGCAATCAGCCCCAGCATTTT; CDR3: CSVAGHSNQPQHF
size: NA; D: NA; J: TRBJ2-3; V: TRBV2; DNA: TGTGCCAGCAGTAGGGACACCTACACAGATACGCAGTATTTT; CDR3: CASSRDTYTDTQYF
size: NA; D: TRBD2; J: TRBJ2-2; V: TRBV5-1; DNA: TGCGCCAGCAGCTCACTCGCGGGGGGGCCGGACGGGGAGCTGTTTTTT; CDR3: CASSSLAGGPDGELFF
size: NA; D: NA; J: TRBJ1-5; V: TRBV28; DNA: TGTGCCAGCAGTTTGGGCGGATACAATCAGCCCCAGCATTTT; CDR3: CASSLGGYNQPQHF
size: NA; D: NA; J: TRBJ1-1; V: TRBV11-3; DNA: TGTGCCAGCAGCTTAGATCAGGTATCAGGAGCTTTCTTT; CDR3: CASSLDQVSGAFF
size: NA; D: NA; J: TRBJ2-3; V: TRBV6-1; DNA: TGTGCCAGCAGCCGAGGGGGGAGAGGTACAGATACGCAGTATTTT; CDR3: CASSRGGRGTDTQYF
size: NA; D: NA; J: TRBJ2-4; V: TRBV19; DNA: TGTGCCAGTAGTATAGAAGACATTCAGTACTTC; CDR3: CASSIEDIQYF
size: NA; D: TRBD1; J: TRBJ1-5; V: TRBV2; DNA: TGTGCCAGCAGTGGGCTAGGGGACAGTAGCAATCAGCCCCAGCATTTT; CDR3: CASSGLGDSSNQPQHF
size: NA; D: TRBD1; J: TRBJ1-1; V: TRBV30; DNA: TGTGCCTGGATCCGGGACAGGTCCCACATGAACACTGAAGCTTTCTTT; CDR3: CAWIRDRSHMNTEAFF
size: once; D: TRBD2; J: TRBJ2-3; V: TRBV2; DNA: TGTGCCAGCAGGCGACTAGCGGGGGCCCCCGATACGCAGTATTTT; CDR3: CASRRLAGAPDTQYF
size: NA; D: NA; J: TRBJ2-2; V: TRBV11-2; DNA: TGTGCCAGCAGCTTCGGTACCCCCGGGGAGCTGTTTTTT; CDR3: CASSFGTPGELFF
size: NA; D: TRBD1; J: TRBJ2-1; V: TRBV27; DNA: TGTGCCAGCAGTCAAGGACAGGGTCGGAATGAGCAGTTCTTC; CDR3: CASSQGQGRNEQFF
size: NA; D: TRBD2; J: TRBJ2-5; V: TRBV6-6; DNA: TGTGCCAGCAGTTCGGCTAGCGGGGGCCAAGAGACCCAGTACTTC; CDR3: CASSSASGGQETQYF
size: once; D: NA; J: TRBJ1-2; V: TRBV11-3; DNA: TGTGCCAGCAGCTTAGAGAGGGGCGCGGGCTACACCTTC; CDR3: CASSLERGAGYTF
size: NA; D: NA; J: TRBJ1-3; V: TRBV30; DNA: TGTGCCTGGAGTGCTGTAGGGGGGGCAGCTGGAAACACCATATATTTT; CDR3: CAWSAVGGAAGNTIYF
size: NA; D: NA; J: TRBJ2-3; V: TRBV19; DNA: TGTGCCAGTAGTATAGGCGGTGGGGATACGCAGTATTTT; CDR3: CASSIGGGDTQYF